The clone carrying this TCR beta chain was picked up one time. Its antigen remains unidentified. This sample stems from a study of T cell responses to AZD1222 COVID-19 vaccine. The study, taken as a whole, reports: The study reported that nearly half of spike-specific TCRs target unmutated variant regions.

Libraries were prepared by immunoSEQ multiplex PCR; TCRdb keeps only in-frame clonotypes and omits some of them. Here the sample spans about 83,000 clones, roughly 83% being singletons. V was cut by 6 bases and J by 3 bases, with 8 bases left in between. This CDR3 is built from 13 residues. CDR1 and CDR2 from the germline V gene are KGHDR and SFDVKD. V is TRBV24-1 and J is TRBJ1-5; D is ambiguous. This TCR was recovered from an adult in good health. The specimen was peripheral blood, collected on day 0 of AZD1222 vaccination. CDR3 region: CATSRRDNQPQHF. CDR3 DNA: TGTGCCACCAGTAGACGTGACAATCAGCCCCAGCATTTT.